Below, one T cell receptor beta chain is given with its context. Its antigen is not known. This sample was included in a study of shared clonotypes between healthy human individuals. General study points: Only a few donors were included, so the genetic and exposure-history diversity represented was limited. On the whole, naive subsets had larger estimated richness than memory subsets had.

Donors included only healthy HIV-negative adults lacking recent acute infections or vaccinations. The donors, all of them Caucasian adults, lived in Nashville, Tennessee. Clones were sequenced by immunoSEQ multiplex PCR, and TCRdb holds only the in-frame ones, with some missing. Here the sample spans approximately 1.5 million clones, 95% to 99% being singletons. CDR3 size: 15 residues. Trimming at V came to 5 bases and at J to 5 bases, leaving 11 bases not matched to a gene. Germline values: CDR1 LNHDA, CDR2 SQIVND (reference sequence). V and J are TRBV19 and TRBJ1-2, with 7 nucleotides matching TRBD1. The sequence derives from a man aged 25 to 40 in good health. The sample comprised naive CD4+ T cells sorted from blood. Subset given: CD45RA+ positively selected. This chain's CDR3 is CASSPPTGSWYGYTF. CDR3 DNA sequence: TGTGCCAGTAGTCCCCCGACAGGGTCATGGTATGGCTACACCTTC.